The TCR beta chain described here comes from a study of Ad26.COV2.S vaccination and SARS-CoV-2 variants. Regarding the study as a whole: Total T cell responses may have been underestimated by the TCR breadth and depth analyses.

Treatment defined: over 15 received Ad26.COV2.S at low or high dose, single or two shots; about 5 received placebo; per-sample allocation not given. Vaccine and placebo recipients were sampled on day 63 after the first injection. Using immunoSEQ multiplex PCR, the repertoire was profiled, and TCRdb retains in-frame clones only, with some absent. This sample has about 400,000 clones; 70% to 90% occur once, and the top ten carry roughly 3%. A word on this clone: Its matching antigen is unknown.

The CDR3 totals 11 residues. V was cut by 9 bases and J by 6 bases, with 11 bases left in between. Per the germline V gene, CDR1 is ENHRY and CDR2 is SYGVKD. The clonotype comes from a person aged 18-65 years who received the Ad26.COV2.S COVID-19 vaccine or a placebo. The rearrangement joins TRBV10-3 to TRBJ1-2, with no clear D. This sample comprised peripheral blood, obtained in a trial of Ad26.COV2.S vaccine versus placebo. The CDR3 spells CAMSDRDGYTF. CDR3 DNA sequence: TGTGCCATGTCGGACCGGGATGGCTACACCTTC.